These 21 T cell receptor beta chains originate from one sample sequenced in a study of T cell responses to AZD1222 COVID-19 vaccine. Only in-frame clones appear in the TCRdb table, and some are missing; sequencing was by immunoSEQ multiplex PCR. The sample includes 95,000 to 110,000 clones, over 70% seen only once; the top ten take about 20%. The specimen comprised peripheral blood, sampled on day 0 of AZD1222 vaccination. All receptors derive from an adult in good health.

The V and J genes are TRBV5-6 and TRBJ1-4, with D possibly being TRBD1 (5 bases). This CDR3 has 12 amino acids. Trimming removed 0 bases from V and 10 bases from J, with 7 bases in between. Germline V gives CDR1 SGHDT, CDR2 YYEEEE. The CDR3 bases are TGTGCCAGCAGCTTGGTTGGGGGAAAACTGTTTTTT. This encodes CASSLVGGKLFF.

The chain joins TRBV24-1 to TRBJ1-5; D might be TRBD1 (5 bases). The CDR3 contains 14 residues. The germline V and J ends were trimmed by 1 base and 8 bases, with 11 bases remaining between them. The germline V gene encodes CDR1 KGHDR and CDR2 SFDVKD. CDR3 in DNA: TGTGCCACCAGTGATTTTGGGGGGGAGAAGCCCCAGCATTTT. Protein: CATSDFGGEKPQHF.

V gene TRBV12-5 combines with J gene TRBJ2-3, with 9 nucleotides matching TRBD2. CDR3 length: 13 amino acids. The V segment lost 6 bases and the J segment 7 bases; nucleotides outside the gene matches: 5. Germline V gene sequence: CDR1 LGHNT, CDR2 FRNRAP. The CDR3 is CASGIAGVHTQYF. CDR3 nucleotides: TGTGCTAGTGGGATAGCGGGGGTTCATACGCAGTATTTT.

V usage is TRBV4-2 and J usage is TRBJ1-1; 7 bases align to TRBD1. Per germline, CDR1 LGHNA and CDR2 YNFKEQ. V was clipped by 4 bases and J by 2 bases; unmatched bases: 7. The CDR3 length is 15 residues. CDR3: CASSPAGTANTEAFF. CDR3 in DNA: TGTGCCAGCAGCCCCGCGGGGACAGCCAACACTGAAGCTTTCTTT.

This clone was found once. CDR3 amino acids: CSVESGGGQPQHF. In DNA, the CDR3 is TGCAGCGTTGAAAGCGGGGGCGGACAGCCCCAGCATTTT. J is TRBJ1-5 and V is TRBV29-1, with a possible D match to TRBD1 (6 bases). V dropped 2 bases and J dropped 7 bases, with 12 bases sitting between them. Per the germline V gene, CDR1 is SQVTM and CDR2 is ANQGSEA. CDR3 length: 13 residues.

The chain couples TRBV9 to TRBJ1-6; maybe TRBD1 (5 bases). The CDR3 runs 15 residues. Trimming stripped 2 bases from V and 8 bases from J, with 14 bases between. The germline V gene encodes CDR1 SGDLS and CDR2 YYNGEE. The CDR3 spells CASSVSGTQDSPLHF. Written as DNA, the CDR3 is TGTGCCAGCAGCGTTTCGGGGACTCAAGATTCACCCCTCCACTTT.

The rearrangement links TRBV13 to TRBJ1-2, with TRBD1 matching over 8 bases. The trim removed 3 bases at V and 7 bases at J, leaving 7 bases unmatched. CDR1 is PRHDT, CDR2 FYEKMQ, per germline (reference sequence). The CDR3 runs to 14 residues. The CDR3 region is CASSFPTGVGGYTF. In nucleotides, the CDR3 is TGTGCCAGCAGCTTCCCGACAGGGGTGGGTGGCTACACCTTC.

The CDR3 DNA follows: TGTGCCAGCACCAGACAGCGTATGAACACTGAAGCTTTCTTT. Translated, it gives CASTRQRMNTEAFF. This chain links TRBV21-1 with TRBJ1-1; no DNA check was done on the table's D call, TRBD1. TRBV21-1 is given as a pseudogene. This CDR3 region has 14 residues.

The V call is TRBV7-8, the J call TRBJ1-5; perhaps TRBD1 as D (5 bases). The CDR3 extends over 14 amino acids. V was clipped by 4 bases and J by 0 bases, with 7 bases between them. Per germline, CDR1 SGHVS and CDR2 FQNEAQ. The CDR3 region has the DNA TGTGCCAGCAGCTGGGACCTTAGCAATCAGCCCCAGCATTTT. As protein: CASSWDLSNQPQHF.

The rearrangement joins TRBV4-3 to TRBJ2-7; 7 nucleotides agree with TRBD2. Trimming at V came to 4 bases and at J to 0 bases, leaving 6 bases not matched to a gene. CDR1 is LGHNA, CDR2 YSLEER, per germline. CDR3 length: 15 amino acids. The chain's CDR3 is CASSPLAVGSYEQYF. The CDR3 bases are TGCGCCAGCAGCCCCCTAGCGGTGGGCTCCTACGAGCAGTACTTC.

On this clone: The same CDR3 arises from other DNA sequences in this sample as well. The chain's CDR3 is CASSPRQGENSNQPQHF. The CDR3 DNA sequence: TGTGCCAGCAGTCCGAGACAGGGGGAAAATAGCAATCAGCCCCAGCATTTT. The chain recombines TRBV6-6 with TRBJ1-5; 9 bases align to TRBD1. The germline V gene encodes CDR1 MNHNY and CDR2 SVGAGI (reference sequence). Trimming cost V 5 bases and J 0 bases; bases outside gene matches: 8. CDR3 length: 17 residues.

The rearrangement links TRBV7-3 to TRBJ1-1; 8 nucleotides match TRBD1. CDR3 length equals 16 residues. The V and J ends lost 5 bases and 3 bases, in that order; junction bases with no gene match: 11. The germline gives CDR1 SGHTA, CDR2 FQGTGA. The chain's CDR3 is CASSAGTGSPYTEAFF. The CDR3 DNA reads TGTGCCAGCAGCGCTGGGACAGGAAGCCCGTACACTGAAGCTTTCTTT.

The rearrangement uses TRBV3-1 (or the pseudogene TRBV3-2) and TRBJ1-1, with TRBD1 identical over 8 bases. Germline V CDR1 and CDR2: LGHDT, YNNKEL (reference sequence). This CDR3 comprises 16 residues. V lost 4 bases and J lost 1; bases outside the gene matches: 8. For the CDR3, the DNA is TGTGCCAGCAGCCCCCTAAGACAGGGGACGAACACTGAAGCTTTCTTT. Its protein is CASSPLRQGTNTEAFF.

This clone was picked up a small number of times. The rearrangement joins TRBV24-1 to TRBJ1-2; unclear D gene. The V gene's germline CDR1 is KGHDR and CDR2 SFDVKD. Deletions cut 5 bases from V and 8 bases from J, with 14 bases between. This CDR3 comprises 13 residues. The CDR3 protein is CATSASYSGGYTF. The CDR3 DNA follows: TGTGCCACCAGTGCCTCTTACTCGGGAGGCTACACCTTC.

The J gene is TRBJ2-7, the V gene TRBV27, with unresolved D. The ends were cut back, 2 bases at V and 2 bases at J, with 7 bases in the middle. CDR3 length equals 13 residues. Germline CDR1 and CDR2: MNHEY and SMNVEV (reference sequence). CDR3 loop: CASSLRPTYEQYF. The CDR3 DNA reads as TGTGCCAGCAGTTTACGCCCAACCTACGAGCAGTACTTC.

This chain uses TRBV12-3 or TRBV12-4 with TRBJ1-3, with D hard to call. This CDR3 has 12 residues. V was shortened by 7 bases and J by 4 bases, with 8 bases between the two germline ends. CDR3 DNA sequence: TGTGCCAGCACCATCGTGGGAAACACCATATATTTT. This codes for CASTIVGNTIYF.

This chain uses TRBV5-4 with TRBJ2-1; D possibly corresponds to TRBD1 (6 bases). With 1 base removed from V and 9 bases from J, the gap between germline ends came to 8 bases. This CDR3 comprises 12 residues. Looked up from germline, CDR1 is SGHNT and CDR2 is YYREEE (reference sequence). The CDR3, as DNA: TGTGCCAGCAGCTTGCAAGGGGGTGAGCAGTTCTTC. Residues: CASSLQGGEQFF.

The CDR3 spells CATSVVETGTTPLNTGELFF. CDR3 DNA sequence: TGTGCCACCAGCGTCGTCGAGACCGGGACAACACCTTTGAACACCGGGGAGCTGTTTTTT. V usage is TRBV15 and J usage is TRBJ2-2; D is possibly TRBD1 (6 bases). This CDR3 comprises 20 residues. Germline assignment: CDR1 LNHNV and CDR2 YYDKDF (reference sequence). V shed 5 bases and J shed 1 base, with 26 bases lying between them.

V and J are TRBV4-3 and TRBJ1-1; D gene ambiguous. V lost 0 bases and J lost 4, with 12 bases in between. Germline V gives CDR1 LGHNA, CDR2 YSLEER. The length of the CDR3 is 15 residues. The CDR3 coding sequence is TGCGCCAGCAGCCAAGATGAGGGCGTCGTCACTGAAGCTTTCTTT. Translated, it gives CASSQDEGVVTEAFF.

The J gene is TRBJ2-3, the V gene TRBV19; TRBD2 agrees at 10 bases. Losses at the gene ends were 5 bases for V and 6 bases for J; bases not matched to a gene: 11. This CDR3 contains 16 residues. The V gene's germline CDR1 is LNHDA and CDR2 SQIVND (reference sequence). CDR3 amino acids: CASSSTSGLARDTQYF. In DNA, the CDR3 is TGTGCCAGTAGTTCCACCTCGGGACTAGCGAGGGATACGCAGTATTTT.

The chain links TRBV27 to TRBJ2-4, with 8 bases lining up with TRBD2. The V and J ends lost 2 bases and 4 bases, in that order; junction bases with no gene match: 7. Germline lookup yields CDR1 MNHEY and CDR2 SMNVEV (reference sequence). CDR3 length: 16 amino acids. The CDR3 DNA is TGTGCCAGCAGTTTAATGTTAGCGGGGCGGAAAAACATTCAGTACTTC. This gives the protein CASSLMLAGRKNIQYF.